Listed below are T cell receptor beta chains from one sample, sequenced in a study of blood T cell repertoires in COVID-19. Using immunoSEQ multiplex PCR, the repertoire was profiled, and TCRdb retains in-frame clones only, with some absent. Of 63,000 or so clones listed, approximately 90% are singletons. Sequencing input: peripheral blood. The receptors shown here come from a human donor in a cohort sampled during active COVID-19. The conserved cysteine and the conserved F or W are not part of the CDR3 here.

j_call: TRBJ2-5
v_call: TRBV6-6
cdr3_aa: ASSGPGQTVQETQY

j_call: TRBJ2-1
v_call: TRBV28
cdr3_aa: ASHSSAGQFYNEQF

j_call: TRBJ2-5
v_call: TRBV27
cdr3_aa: ASSIRLAGAGPETQY

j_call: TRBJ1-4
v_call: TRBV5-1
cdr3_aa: ASSPRGQGGEKLF

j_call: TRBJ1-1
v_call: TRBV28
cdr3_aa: ASSPTQVRTEAF

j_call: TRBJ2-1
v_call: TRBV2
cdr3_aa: ASSGLAGGGYNEQF

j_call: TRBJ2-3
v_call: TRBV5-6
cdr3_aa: ASSLEEGGWRGTDTQY

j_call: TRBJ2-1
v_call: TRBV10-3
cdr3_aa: ATALAGGDEQF

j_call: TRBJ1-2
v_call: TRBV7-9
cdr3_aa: ASSLLAQGPYGYT

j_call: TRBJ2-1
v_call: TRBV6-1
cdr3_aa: ASSETRSTGEQF

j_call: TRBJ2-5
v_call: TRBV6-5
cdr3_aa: ASRGQTKQETQY

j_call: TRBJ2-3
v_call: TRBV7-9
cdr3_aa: ASSLDLAGGTDTQY

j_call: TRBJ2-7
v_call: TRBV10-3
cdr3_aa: AISVTTDSYEQY

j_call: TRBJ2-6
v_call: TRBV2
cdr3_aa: ASKKGLTSGANVLT

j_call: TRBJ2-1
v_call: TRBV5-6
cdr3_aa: ASSYGLARHNEQF

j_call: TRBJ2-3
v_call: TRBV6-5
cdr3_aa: ASAREGRTDTQY

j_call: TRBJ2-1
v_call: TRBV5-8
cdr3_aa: ASSLVGTSGSMGSYNEQF

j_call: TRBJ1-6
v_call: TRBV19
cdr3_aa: ASSSGTGKSPLH

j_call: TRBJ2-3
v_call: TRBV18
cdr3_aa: ASSPPGEGTDTQY

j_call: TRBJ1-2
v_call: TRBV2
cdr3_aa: AISPGGFYGYT

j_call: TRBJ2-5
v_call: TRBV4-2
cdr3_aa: ASSQDPGGGQTQY

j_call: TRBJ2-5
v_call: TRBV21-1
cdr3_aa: ASSVPLRRAEETQY

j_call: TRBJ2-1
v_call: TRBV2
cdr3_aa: ARAQTSGRRSYNEQF

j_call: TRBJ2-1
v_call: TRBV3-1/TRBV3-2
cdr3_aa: ASSQNGRADVNEQF

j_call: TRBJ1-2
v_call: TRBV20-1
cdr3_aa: SALNNYGYT

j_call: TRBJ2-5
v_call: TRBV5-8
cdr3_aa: ASSFLGTGGSETQY

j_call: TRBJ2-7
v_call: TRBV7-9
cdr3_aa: ASSLGTGTYEQY

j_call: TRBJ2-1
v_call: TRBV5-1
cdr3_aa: ASSLRLAGINEQF

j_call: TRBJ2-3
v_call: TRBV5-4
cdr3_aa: ASSRQDTQY

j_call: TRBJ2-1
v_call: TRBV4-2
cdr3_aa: ASSQDPLYNEQF

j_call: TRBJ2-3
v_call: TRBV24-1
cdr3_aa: ATSDPQGPGDTQY

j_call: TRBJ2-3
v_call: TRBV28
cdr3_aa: ASSLSSRGTDTQY

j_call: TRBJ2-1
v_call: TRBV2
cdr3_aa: ASSAHGTGLGEQF

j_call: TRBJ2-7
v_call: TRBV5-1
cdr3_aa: ASSLGGTSGSYEQY

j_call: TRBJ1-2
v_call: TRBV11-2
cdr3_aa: ASSNPGSPFGGYT

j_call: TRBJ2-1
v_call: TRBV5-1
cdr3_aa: ASSFWGTSGSFRDNEQF

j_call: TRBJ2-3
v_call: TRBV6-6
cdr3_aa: ASLARGPTDTQY

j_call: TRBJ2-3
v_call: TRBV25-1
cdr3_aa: ASDGTSGSYGTDTQY

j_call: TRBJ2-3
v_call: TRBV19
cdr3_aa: ASSIAGAGDTQY

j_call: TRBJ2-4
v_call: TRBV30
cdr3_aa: AWSPQHGQGGLGAKNIQY